This T cell receptor (beta chain) was recorded in a study of shared clonotypes between healthy human individuals. The study's findings and limits: Expectations were that clonotype sharing among donors would be affected by sequencing depth. Genetic and exposure-history diversity was limited by the small donor number.

For this clone: As yet, its antigen is unknown.

The method was immunoSEQ multiplex PCR; TCRdb's version includes in-frame clones alone and lacks a portion of them. The data hold approximately 2,300,000 clones, with less than 95% observed a single time. The donors, healthy adults who were HIV-negative, had experienced no recent acute infections or vaccinations. The germline gives CDR1 KGHSH, CDR2 LQKENI. The ends were cut back, 2 bases at V and 4 bases at J, with 14 bases in the middle. This CDR3 region has 16 residues. The sequencing sample was made of naive CD4+ T cells from PBMCs. Subset noted: CD45RA+ positively selected. This chain joins TRBV18 and TRBJ1-4, with D uncertain. The receptor was isolated from a man between 18 and 29 years old in good health. Some clones in this sample may be carry-over from other donors' samples. The CDR3 nucleotides are TGTGCCAGCTCACCAACGAAAAGACAAATTAATGAAAAACTGTTTTTT. Translated: CASSPTKRQINEKLFF.